The next 18 T cell receptor beta chains were all read from a single sample in a study of cytomegalovirus exposure and HLA in healthy donors. The PCR employed 60 Vbeta primers together with 13 Jbeta primers. Clones were read by immunoSEQ multiplex PCR, and TCRdb kept only the in-frame ones, dropping some. This table holds about 130,000 clones, roughly 79% found once. The sequencing sample was made of PBMCs. These receptors all come from a boy aged 2 to 10 in good health and CMV-seronegative.

This clone was seen once. This sequence joins TRBV14 and TRBJ2-3; D gene unclear. Germline CDR1 SGHDN, CDR2 FVKESK. Deletions cut 0 bases from V and 11 bases from J, with 12 bases between. This CDR3 has 13 amino acids. CDR3 sequence: CASSQDLLGEQYF. The DNA of the CDR3 is TGTGCCAGCAGCCAAGACCTTCTAGGAGAGCAGTATTTT.

A single count supports this clone. The chain has TRBV7-2 and TRBJ2-1; TRBD2 matches at 7 bases. This CDR3 region has 12 residues. CDR1 SGHTA and CDR2 FQGNSA come from the germline V gene. Unmatched junction bases numbered 10, after V lost 5 bases and J lost 15 bases. For the CDR3, the DNA is TGTGCCAGCAGCGAGCCGGGACTACGACCGTTCTTC. It encodes CASSEPGLRPFF.

The genes are TRBV27 and TRBJ1-1, with D possibly being TRBD1 (6 bases). The ends were cut back, 4 bases at V and 1 base at J, with 13 bases in the middle. The CDR3 covers 15 residues. The germline CDR1 and CDR2 sequences are MNHEY and SMNVEV (reference sequence). CDR3 amino acids: CASSWGGLSNTEAFF. The CDR3 region has the DNA TGTGCCAGCAGTTGGGGGGGCCTTTCGAACACTGAAGCTTTCTTT.

The CDR3 loop is CASSSSTGPTEAFF. In nucleotides, the CDR3 is TGTGCCAGCAGCTCATCTACAGGGCCCACTGAAGCTTTCTTT. The chain carries TRBV11-2 and TRBJ1-1, with a weak D call TRBD1 (6 bases). This CDR3 comprises 14 residues. V lost 4 bases to trimming and J lost 4 bases, with 13 bases between them. Germline CDR1 SGHAT, CDR2 FQNNGV.

The chain couples TRBV27 to TRBJ1-5; no firm D call. Germline CDR1 reads MNHEY; CDR2 reads SMNVEV (reference sequence). CDR3 length equals 13 residues. Trimming stripped 2 bases from V and 4 bases from J, with 6 bases between. For the CDR3, the DNA is TGTGCCAGCAGTTTAGGCCCTAATCAGCCCCAGCATTTT. It is translated as CASSLGPNQPQHF.

The V call is TRBV6-5, the J call TRBJ1-1; 7 positions match TRBD1. Germline loops: CDR1 MNHEY, CDR2 SVGAGI. After removal of 6 bases from V and 4 bases from J, the junction contained 11 bases not matched to a gene. This CDR3 is 15 amino acids long. The CDR3 region is CASSHAAGGPTEAFF. The CDR3 nucleotides read TGTGCCAGCAGCCACGCGGCAGGGGGGCCCACTGAAGCTTTCTTT.

This chain connects TRBV5-1 to TRBJ2-5, with TRBD2 matching over 8 bases. The germline CDR1 and CDR2 sequences are SGHRS and YFSETQ. This CDR3 is built from 16 residues. The V gene end was trimmed by 7 bases and the J gene end by 2 bases; junction bases not matched to a gene: 13. Written as DNA, the CDR3 is TGCGCCAGCTCAGCGGGAGCTTCGGGAGGGCAAGAGACCCAGTACTTC. This gives the protein CASSAGASGGQETQYF.

The chain is built from TRBV7-3 and TRBJ2-1, with TRBD2 as a possible D gene (7 bases). There are 14 residues in the CDR3. Germline-derived CDR1 and CDR2 are SGHTA and FQGTGA. V was cut by 2 bases and J by 10 bases, with 15 bases left in between. CDR3: CASSLRGAGGEQFF. In DNA form, the CDR3 reads TGTGCCAGCAGCTTACGGGGGGCTGGTGGGGAGCAGTTCTTC.

The chain combines TRBV5-6 with TRBJ1-5; tentative D call: TRBD1 (6 bases). Trimming pared 0 bases from V and 0 bases from J, leaving 13 bases between. Germline lookup yields CDR1 SGHDT and CDR2 YYEEEE. The CDR3 sequence is 17 residues long. The DNA of the CDR3 is TGTGCCAGCAGCTTGGGAGGGGGGACTATTAGCAATCAGCCCCAGCATTTT. Encoded protein: CASSLGGGTISNQPQHF.

This sequence joins TRBV7-8 and TRBJ2-1; TRBD1 aligns across 7 bases. V lost 8 bases to trimming and J lost 4 bases; unmatched junction nucleotides: 5. The germline V gene encodes CDR1 SGHVS and CDR2 FQNEAQ. This CDR3 is built from 13 residues. CDR3 sequence: CASGYRGYNEQFF. The CDR3 region has the DNA TGTGCCAGCGGATACAGGGGATACAATGAGCAGTTCTTC.

The chain uses TRBV19 and TRBJ1-5, with 7 bases matching TRBD1. Germline trimming cut 7 bases from V and 0 bases from J; bases unmatched to any gene: 6. The CDR3 consists of 15 residues. Germline CDR1 LNHDA, CDR2 SQIVND (reference sequence). The CDR3: CASTWDSYSNQPQHF. In nucleotides, the CDR3 is TGTGCCAGTACCTGGGACAGCTATAGCAATCAGCCCCAGCATTTT.

This sequence joins TRBV5-1 and TRBJ2-3; D is possibly TRBD1 (5 bases). Germline lookup yields CDR1 SGHRS and CDR2 YFSETQ. The V end lost 0 bases, the J end lost 4 bases, and 9 bases lay between the germline ends. The CDR3 runs to 14 residues. The CDR3 DNA sequence: TGCGCCAGCAGCTTGGCCGCAGGGCCAGATACGCAGTATTTT. Translating it yields CASSLAAGPDTQYF.

A few counts support this clone. V and J are TRBV19 and TRBJ2-3; TRBD2 matches at 9 bases. The germline gives CDR1 LNHDA, CDR2 SQIVND (reference sequence). The junction had 4 bases not matched to a gene; V was cut back by 3 bases and J by 3 bases. This CDR3 has 15 residues. The CDR3 sequence is CASSMGSGRTDTQYF. The DNA of the CDR3 is TGTGCCAGTAGTATGGGAAGCGGGAGGACAGATACGCAGTATTTT.

The CDR3 is CASSYSKTGDGYTF. The CDR3 nucleotides read TGTGCCAGCAGTTACTCGAAGACAGGGGACGGCTACACCTTC. The genes are TRBV6-5 and TRBJ1-2, with 8 bases matching TRBD1. This CDR3 is built from 14 residues. Germline trimming cut 0 bases from V and 8 bases from J; bases unmatched to any gene: 5. Germline V gives CDR1 MNHEY, CDR2 SVGAGI.

The chain links TRBV30 to TRBJ2-7, with 7 bases matching TRBD1. CDR1 and CDR2 (germline): GTSNPN, SVGIG (reference sequence). The CDR3 runs to 13 residues. V shed 2 bases, J shed 3 bases, and the junction held 4 bases outside the gene matches. The CDR3 protein is CAWSTGQIYEQYF. In nucleotides, the CDR3 is TGTGCCTGGAGTACGGGACAGATCTACGAGCAGTACTTC.

This chain uses TRBV6-1 with TRBJ2-3; D ambiguous. The V gene's germline CDR1 is MNHNS and CDR2 SASEGT. The CDR3 is 13 residues long. The V gene lost 7 bases and the J gene lost 1 base, with 9 bases spanning the gap. The chain's CDR3 is CASNREGTDTQYF. CDR3 sequence (DNA): TGTGCCAGCAACCGCGAAGGCACAGATACGCAGTATTTT.

In this sample, this clone turned up once. CDR3 DNA: TGTGCCAGCAGCTTTTATGACAGGGGCCAAACCTACGAGCAGTACTTC. This codes for CASSFYDRGQTYEQYF. V is TRBV7-2 and J is TRBJ2-7; the match to TRBD1 covers 8 bases. CDR3 length: 16 residues. The germline V gene has CDR1 SGHTA and CDR2 FQGNSA. V trimming: 3 bases; J trimming: 2 bases; junction bases outside the gene matches: 9.

The chain combines TRBV4-1 with TRBJ2-3; a weak D match, TRBD2 (6 bases). The CDR3 is made up of 15 amino acids. V lost 4 bases and J 0 bases, leaving 11 bases between the germline ends. The V gene's germline CDR1 is MGHRA and CDR2 YSYEKL. CDR3 nucleotide sequence: TGCGCCAGCAGCCTATCCGGGACTAGCACAGATACGCAGTATTTT. Amino acid sequence: CASSLSGTSTDTQYF.